Following are 21 T cell receptor beta chains from one sample sequenced in a study of blood T cell repertoires in COVID-19. Here immunoSEQ multiplex PCR was the method, and the copy in TCRdb shows in-frame clones only, minus some. Of over 150,000 clones listed, approximately 86% are singletons. The specimen was peripheral blood. These receptors originate from an older woman who had recovered from COVID-19.

This clone was seen only a few times. The V gene is TRBV4-2, the J gene TRBJ2-5; 9 bases match TRBD2. This CDR3 has 17 residues. Losses at the gene ends were 1 base for V and 5 bases for J; bases not matched to a gene: 11. Germline lookup yields CDR1 LGHNA and CDR2 YNFKEQ. Here the CDR3 reads CASSQVDWRGGEETQYF. The CDR3 DNA is TGTGCCAGCAGCCAAGTGGATTGGCGGGGGGGCGAGGAGACCCAGTACTTC.

The chain joins TRBV24-1 to TRBJ1-4; 8 nucleotides align to TRBD1. Trimming at V came to 7 bases and at J to 10 bases, leaving 7 bases not matched to a gene. This CDR3 is built from 13 residues. CDR1 KGHDR and CDR2 SFDVKD come from the germline V gene. CDR3 in amino acids: CATRLPTGGKLFF. The DNA for the CDR3 is TGTGCCACCAGGCTCCCCACAGGGGGAAAACTGTTTTTT.

V is TRBV5-1 and J is TRBJ2-5, with 7 nucleotides matching TRBD2. Germline assignment: CDR1 SGHRS and CDR2 YFSETQ. V was clipped by 4 bases and J by 0 bases; unmatched bases: 6. The CDR3 is 15 residues long. CDR3: CASSKTGTNQETQYF. CDR3 DNA: TGCGCCAGCAGCAAGACCGGGACTAACCAAGAGACCCAGTACTTC.

The gene calls are TRBV27 and TRBJ1-2; 11 nucleotides line up with TRBD1. Germline CDR1 reads MNHEY; CDR2 reads SMNVEV (reference sequence). This CDR3 is 13 amino acids long. J gave up 6 bases and V 6 bases, and 3 bases lay outside the gene matches. The CDR3 spells CASSGDRGNGYTF. The CDR3 bases are TGTGCCAGCAGCGGGGACAGGGGGAATGGCTACACCTTC.

The chain couples TRBV2 to TRBJ1-2; D ambiguous. This CDR3 contains 16 residues. V was shortened by 6 bases and J by 7 bases, with 24 bases between the two germline ends. CDR1 is SNHLY and CDR2 is FYNNEI in the germline V gene. The CDR3 nucleotides are TGTGCCAGCAGCACTGATCGGACCTCGGGGAAGGGTGGCTACACCTTC. Amino acid sequence: CASSTDRTSGKGGYTF.

This clone is a singleton in its sample. V and J are TRBV28 and TRBJ1-1; weak D call: TRBD1 (5 bases). V lost 7 bases to trimming and J lost 4 bases, with 13 bases between them. Germline lookup yields CDR1 MDHEN and CDR2 SYDVKM. CDR3 length equals 13 residues. Here the CDR3 DNA reads TGTGCCAGCATGGATTTCGGGGGCACTGAAGCTTTCTTT. Translating gives CASMDFGGTEAFF. Filled out from reference TRBV28 and TRBJ1-1, the complete variable domain reads DVKVTQSSRYLVKRTGEKVFLECVQDMDHENMFWYRQDPGLGLRLIYFSYDVKMKEKGDIPEGYSVSREKKERFSLILESASTNQTSMYLCASMDFGGTEAFFGQGTRLTVV.

The V and J genes are TRBV6-2 or TRBV6-3 and TRBJ1-2, with 8 bases lining up with TRBD1. V trimming: 6 bases; J trimming: 8 bases; junction bases outside the gene matches: 8. This CDR3 is 13 amino acids long. Germline CDR1 is MNHEY and CDR2 is SVGEGT. Here the CDR3 reads CASSADRDRGYTF. The CDR3 nucleotides are TGTGCCAGCAGCGCGGACAGGGATCGGGGCTACACCTTC.

The V gene is TRBV5-1, the J gene TRBJ2-7, with D possibly matching TRBD1 (6 bases). The germline CDR1 and CDR2 sequences are SGHRS and YFSETQ. The CDR3 has 16 residues. Trimming stripped 2 bases from V and 1 base from J, with 16 bases between. CDR3 loop: CASSFNQGTFSYEQYF. The CDR3 DNA sequence: TGCGCCAGCAGCTTCAACCAGGGGACCTTTTCCTACGAGCAGTACTTC.

The rearrangement joins TRBV9 to TRBJ2-7, with 9 bases that match TRBD2. The CDR3 length is 15 residues. Germline V gives CDR1 SGDLS, CDR2 YYNGEE. The V and J ends lost 0 bases and 6 bases, in that order; junction bases with no gene match: 7. The CDR3 nucleotides read TGTGCCAGCAGCGTAGGTGGTAGCGGGGGCGGCGAGCAGTACTTC. Translated, it gives CASSVGGSGGGEQYF.

This clone appeared a few times. The CDR3 DNA reads as TGTGCCAGCACCCTTGGGGCAGCAACTAATGAAAAACTGTTTTTT. It translates to CASTLGAATNEKLFF. The V and J genes are TRBV28 and TRBJ1-4; a weak D match, TRBD1 (5 bases). Germline lookup yields CDR1 MDHEN and CDR2 SYDVKM. The CDR3 spans 15 residues. The V end lost 7 bases, the J end lost 0 bases, and 12 bases lay between the germline ends.

As DNA, the CDR3 is TGTGCCAGCAGCTTCGGTACTAGCGGGGGGTCCGTGGAGACCCAGTACTTC. This codes for CASSFGTSGGSVETQYF. The V call is TRBV5-5, the J call TRBJ2-5; TRBD2 matches at 12 bases. V gave up 2 bases and J gave up 5 bases; unmatched junction bases: 10. This CDR3 spans 17 amino acids. Germline V gene data show CDR1 as SGHKS and CDR2 as YYEKEE (reference sequence).

The chain employs TRBV5-1 and TRBJ2-7, with D possibly TRBD1 on 7 matching bases. The CDR3 covers 15 residues. The germline gives CDR1 SGHRS, CDR2 YFSETQ. With 0 bases removed from V and 2 bases from J, the gap between germline ends came to 12 bases. CDR3 sequence (DNA): TGCGCCAGCAGCTTGGACCCAGGGGGGACCTACGAGCAGTACTTC. It encodes CASSLDPGGTYEQYF.

V gene TRBV5-1 combines with J gene TRBJ2-3, with a weak D call TRBD1 (6 bases). CDR3 length: 17 amino acids. The germline CDR1 and CDR2 sequences are SGHRS and YFSETQ. V was pared by 4 bases and J by 0 bases, with 18 bases between. The CDR3 region has the DNA TGCGCCAGCAGCCTGGCCGGACAGTCTGCTAGCACAGATACGCAGTATTTT. Its translation is CASSLAGQSASTDTQYF. Based on the CDR3 plus reference TRBV5-1 and TRBJ2-3, the full variable domain is KAGVTQTPRYLIKTRGQQVTLSCSPISGHRSVSWYQQTPGQGLQFLFEYFSETQRNKGNFPGRFSGRQFSNSRSEMNVSTLELGDSALYLCASSLAGQSASTDTQYFGPGTRLTVL.

The rearrangement links TRBV4-3 to TRBJ1-5, with a possible D match to TRBD1 (5 bases). Trimming took off 0 bases at V and 4 bases at J, with 10 bases between the two ends. Germline values: CDR1 LGHNA, CDR2 YSLEER. The length of the CDR3 is 15 residues. Written as DNA, the CDR3 is TGCGCCAGCAGCCAAGATCAGGGCCCTAATCAGCCCCAGCATTTT. Its translation is CASSQDQGPNQPQHF.

The V call is TRBV9, the J call TRBJ1-6; 8 nucleotides match TRBD1. The junction had 2 bases not matched to a gene; V was cut back by 0 bases and J by 6 bases. This CDR3 contains 15 residues. Germline V gives CDR1 SGDLS, CDR2 YYNGEE. CDR3 loop: CASSVGGTGNSPLHF. CDR3 DNA: TGTGCCAGCAGCGTAGGAGGGACAGGTAATTCACCCCTCCACTTT.

This clone was seen repeatedly, ten times or more. The chain employs TRBV5-4 and TRBJ2-7, with D perhaps matching TRBD1 (6 bases). V was cut by 0 bases and J by 0 bases, with 7 bases left in between. This CDR3 is 14 amino acids long. In germline, CDR1 is SGHNT, CDR2 YYREEE (reference sequence). CDR3: CASSLETGSYEQYF. In nucleotides, the CDR3 is TGTGCCAGCAGCTTGGAGACAGGCTCCTACGAGCAGTACTTC.

The chain combines TRBV7-6 with TRBJ2-7; maybe TRBD1 (6 bases). V lost 4 bases and J lost 5, with 12 bases in between. The CDR3 totals 13 residues. The germline CDR1 and CDR2 sequences are SGHVS and FNYEAQ. The CDR3 loop reads CASSSSGTNEQYF. CDR3 nucleotides: TGTGCCAGCAGCTCGTCCGGGACAAACGAGCAGTACTTC.

The chain recombines TRBV10-3 with TRBJ1-1; 7 positions match TRBD1. Germline V gene lookup returns CDR1 ENHRY and CDR2 SYGVKD. CDR3 length equals 16 residues. With 6 bases clipped from V and 0 bases from J, the junction kept 10 bases outside the gene matches. For the CDR3, the DNA is TGTGCCATCAGGCCTCTCAGGGGGATTATGAACACTGAAGCTTTCTTT. This translates into CAIRPLRGIMNTEAFF.

The chain links TRBV19 to TRBJ2-1, with D possibly matching TRBD1 (5 bases). Trimming took 6 bases from V and 6 from J, leaving 18 bases between them. Germline loops: CDR1 LNHDA, CDR2 SQIVND (reference sequence). This CDR3 spans 15 amino acids. The CDR3 bases are TGTGCCAGTAGCCCTGGACACGGGCTGGGCAATGAGCAGTTCTTC. Protein: CASSPGHGLGNEQFF.

The chain joins TRBV2 to TRBJ1-1; no definite D call. This CDR3 has 15 amino acids. Trimming took 7 bases from V and 2 from J, leaving 17 bases between them. The germline V gene encodes CDR1 SNHLY and CDR2 FYNNEI. The CDR3 loop is CASMAEAAVNTEAFF. CDR3 nucleotides: TGTGCCAGCATGGCTGAGGCAGCCGTAAACACTGAAGCTTTCTTT.

The CDR3 DNA sequence: TGTGCCAGCAGCTCTGGTTTACAGGGGCAAGACTATGGCTACACCTTC. This translates into CASSSGLQGQDYGYTF. The chain has TRBV5-4 and TRBJ1-2; 7 positions match TRBD1. This CDR3 comprises 16 residues. With V trimmed by 3 bases and J by 3 bases, 11 bases remained unmatched. In germline, CDR1 is SGHNT, CDR2 YYREEE (reference sequence).